These 12 T cell receptor beta chains came from one sample sequenced in a study of response to subunit inactivated influenza vaccine (dated by TCRdb to the late 2010s). Library preparation employed RT-PCR. Sequencing instrument: Illumina HiSeq 2500. TCRdb trimmed the raw reads at Q25, called clones with MiXCR and kept productive beta chains. For every CDR3 protein sequence, its rows merge into one entry that carries the most common genes and DNA. The sample table contains 530,000 or so distinct CDR3 sequences; only one count was recorded for around 15% of them. The ten largest clones capture more than 9.5% of the sample. Sample: PBMCs from blood, taken 11 to 12 days after vaccination. All receptors derive from a man over 45 who received an inactivated influenza vaccine. Donor details come from another sample of the same person, matched by shared clones.

Concerning this clonotype itself: Compared with germline, one end of the junction differs, possibly owing to a read error. The CDR3 DNA is TGCAGTGCTAGTCGTACTAGCGTAAACACAGATACGCATTATTTT. Translation: CSASRTSVNTDTHYF. This chain links TRBV20-1 with TRBJ2-3, with 7 bases fitting TRBD2. The CDR3 spans 15 residues. The germline gives CDR1 DFQATT, CDR2 SNEGSKA (reference sequence).

The chain couples TRBV5-5 to TRBJ1-4; 11 bases map to TRBD1. There are 15 residues in the CDR3. Germline loops: CDR1 SGHKS, CDR2 YYEKEE (reference sequence). V lost 4 bases and J lost 5; bases outside the gene matches: 4. The CDR3 bases are TGTGCCAGCAGCATCTGGGACAGGGGGAATGAAAAACTGTTTTTT. It codes for CASSIWDRGNEKLFF.

The table lists this clonotype with a few counts. V is TRBV6-5 and J is TRBJ2-7; no reliable D call. CDR3 length: 13 amino acids. Germline CDR1 and CDR2: MNHEY and SVGAGI. V lost 0 bases and J lost 6, with 9 bases in between. CDR3 residues: CASSYSAVSEQYF. DNA of the CDR3: TGTGCCAGCAGTTACTCGGCAGTGAGCGAGCAGTACTTC.

This clonotype appeared many times. The chain recombines TRBV4-3 with TRBJ2-3; D possibly corresponds to TRBD1 (5 bases). Looked up from germline, CDR1 is LGHNA and CDR2 is YSLEER. This CDR3 is 14 amino acids long. The germline V and J ends were trimmed by 0 bases and 5 bases, with 9 bases remaining between them. CDR3 sequence reads: CASSQERGIDTQYF. DNA for the CDR3: TGCGCCAGCAGCCAAGAAAGGGGAATAGATACGCAGTATTTT.

This clonotype occurred a few times. The chain combines TRBV12-3 or TRBV12-4 with TRBJ1-6; D is ambiguous. The CDR3 loop spans 16 amino acids. V dropped 3 bases and J dropped 5 bases, with 14 bases sitting between them. The CDR3 region is CASSLKGFVNNSPLHF. The CDR3, as DNA: TGTGCCAGCAGTTTGAAGGGTTTTGTCAATAATTCACCCCTCCACTTT.

This clonotype was found a few times. The chain has TRBV28 and TRBJ2-4; 7 bases match TRBD2. The CDR3 consists of 15 residues. Losses at the gene ends were 3 bases for V and 8 bases for J; bases not matched to a gene: 10. Germline V lookup: CDR1 MDHEN, CDR2 SYDVKM. CDR3 nucleotides: TGTGCCAGCAGTTTCGACGGGACTATTAAGGACATTCAGTACTTC. Protein sequence: CASSFDGTIKDIQYF. The whole variable domain, remainder taken from reference TRBV28 and TRBJ2-4, is DVKVTQSSRYLVKRTGEKVFLECVQDMDHENMFWYRQDPGLGLRLIYFSYDVKMKEKGDIPEGYSVSREKKERFSLILESASTNQTSMYLCASSFDGTIKDIQYFGAGTRLSVL.

The J gene is TRBJ1-1, the V gene TRBV7-2, with D perhaps matching TRBD1 (5 bases). Trimming took 6 bases from V and 5 from J, leaving 16 bases between them. The germline CDR1 and CDR2 sequences are SGHTA and FQGNSA. The CDR3 has 14 amino acids. CDR3 in amino acids: CASSLYGGRTEAFF. For the CDR3, the DNA is TGTGCCAGCAGTCTGTACGGGGGTCGGACTGAAGCTTTCTTT.

The rearrangement links TRBV5-1 to TRBJ2-5; 11 nucleotides agree with TRBD2. The germline CDR1 and CDR2 sequences are SGHRS and YFSETQ. The V segment lost 0 bases and the J segment 5 bases; nucleotides outside the gene matches: 6. The CDR3 is 16 amino acids. CDR3 in amino acids: CASSLVAGGPSETQYF. The DNA for the CDR3 is TGCGCCAGCAGCTTGGTAGCGGGAGGGCCGTCGGAGACCCAGTACTTC.

This clonotype was detected many times. The V and J genes are TRBV6-2 or TRBV6-3 and TRBJ2-2; D might be TRBD1 or TRBD2, each matching 5 bases. V was clipped by 2 bases and J by 6 bases, with 16 bases between them. The CDR3 sequence is 16 residues long. CDR1 and CDR2 (germline): MNHEY, SVGEGT. This chain's CDR3 is CASSYPGRRWSGELFF. The CDR3 nucleotides read TGTGCCAGCAGTTACCCGGGACGGAGGTGGTCCGGGGAGCTGTTTTTT.

V and J are TRBV7-8 and TRBJ1-1; D possibly corresponds to TRBD1 (5 bases). This CDR3 is 12 amino acids long. The germline gives CDR1 SGHVS, CDR2 FQNEAQ. Trimming removed 5 bases at V and 11 bases at J, with 15 bases between. As DNA, the CDR3 is TGTGCCAGCAGCGCCGGCGGTAGACAGGCTTTCTTT. Protein product: CASSAGGRQAFF.

The V and J genes are TRBV29-1 and TRBJ1-1; D is ambiguous. CDR1 and CDR2 (germline): SQVTM, ANQGSEA. Trimming removed 6 bases at V and 1 base at J, with 12 bases between. This CDR3 is 13 amino acids long. DNA of the CDR3: TGCAGCGTCCCGGGTCCAGCGAACACTGAAGCTTTCTTT. Its translation is CSVPGPANTEAFF. The variable domain in full, completed from reference TRBV29-1 and TRBJ1-1, reads SAVISQKPSRDICQRGTSLTIQCQVDSQVTMMFWYRQQPGQSLTLIATANQGSEATYESGFVIDKFPISRPNLTFSTLTVSNMSPEDSSIYLCSVPGPANTEAFFGQGTRLTVV.

There are a few counts of this clonotype. The chain combines TRBV7-9 with TRBJ1-4; no definite D call. Trimming pared 3 bases from V and 7 bases from J, leaving 15 bases between. The CDR3 runs 15 residues. In germline, CDR1 is SEHNR, CDR2 FQNEAQ (reference sequence). The CDR3 DNA reads as TGTGCCAGCAGCTTTATACCCGGAGGGAGTGAAAAACTGTTTTTT. It yields the protein CASSFIPGGSEKLFF.